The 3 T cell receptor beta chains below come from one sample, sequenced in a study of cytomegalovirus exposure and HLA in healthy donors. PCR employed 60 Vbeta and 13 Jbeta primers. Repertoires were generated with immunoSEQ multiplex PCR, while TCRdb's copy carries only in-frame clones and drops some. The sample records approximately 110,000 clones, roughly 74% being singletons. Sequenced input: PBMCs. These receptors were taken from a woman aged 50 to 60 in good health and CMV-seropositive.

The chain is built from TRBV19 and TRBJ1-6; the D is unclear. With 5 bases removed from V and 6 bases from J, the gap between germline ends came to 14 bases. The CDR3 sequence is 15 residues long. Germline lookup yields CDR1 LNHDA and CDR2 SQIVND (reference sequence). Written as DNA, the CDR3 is TGTGCCAGTAGTGTTTTCAGAGCGCCTAATTCACCCCTCCACTTT. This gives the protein CASSVFRAPNSPLHF.

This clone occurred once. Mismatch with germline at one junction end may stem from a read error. This CDR3 is CASNLRGAENIQYF. DNA of the CDR3: TGTGCCAGCAACTTGCGGGGGGCAGAAAACATTCAGTACTTC. The genes are TRBV5-4 and TRBJ2-4; 8 bases line up with TRBD2. Germline values: CDR1 SGHNT, CDR2 YYREEE (reference sequence). CDR3 size: 14 residues.

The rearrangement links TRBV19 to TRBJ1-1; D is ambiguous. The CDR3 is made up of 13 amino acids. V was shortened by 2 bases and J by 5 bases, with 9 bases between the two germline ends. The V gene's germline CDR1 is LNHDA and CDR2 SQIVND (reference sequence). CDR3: CASSIMAVTEAFF. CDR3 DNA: TGTGCCAGTAGTATAATGGCGGTTACTGAAGCTTTCTTT.